This T cell receptor (beta chain) is from a study of beta chain features in type 1 diabetes. TCRB transcripts that were expressed got sequenced, as all of the isolated RNA had been reverse transcribed. Using immunoSEQ multiplex PCR, the repertoire was profiled, and TCRdb retains in-frame clones only, with some absent. The data show roughly 310,000 clones, approximately 10% seen once. Material: naive CD4+ T cells from blood. This clonotype originated in a woman between 25 and 40 years old in good health.

DNA of the CDR3: TGCGCCAGAGGCGGCACCGCGGGCAACCTCTCGGCCTACGAGCAGTACTTC. Its protein product is CARGGTAGNLSAYEQYF. The V and J genes are TRBV5-1 and TRBJ2-7, with D perhaps TRBD2 (5 bases). CDR1 and CDR2 from the germline V gene are SGHRS and YFSETQ. CDR3 length: 17 residues. V shed 8 bases and J shed 2 bases, with 26 bases lying between them.